Following are 10 T cell receptor beta chains from one sample sequenced in a study of T cells after yellow fever vaccination (dated by TCRdb to the late 2010s). This specimen's treatment or condition label, interpreted: live attenuated yellow fever vaccine strain. Libraries were constructed by 5' RACE. This sample was sequenced with an Illumina NovaSeq 6000. TCRdb reanalyzed the raw reads on its own, using fastp at Q25 for trimming and MiXCR for clone calling, and kept in-frame beta chains. All rows with the same CDR3 protein become a single entry with the most common DNA and genes. Recorded for this sample are 350,000 to 450,000 distinct CDR3 sequences; under 20% of them occurred a single time. The leading ten clones occupy over 15% of the sample. The material was PBMCs, obtained before the yellow fever booster vaccination. These receptors came from a man between 18 and 29 years old who received the YFV17D yellow fever vaccine.

This clonotype was seen a handful of times. This chain uses TRBV9 with TRBJ2-7; maybe TRBD2 (5 bases). The CDR3 has 14 amino acids. Germline V CDR1 and CDR2: SGDLS, YYNGEE. Trimming took 6 bases from V and 2 from J, leaving 15 bases between them. Written as DNA, the CDR3 is TGTGCCAGCACCCCTTCGGGGTTCCCCTACGAGCAGTACTTC. Translating it yields CASTPSGFPYEQYF.

This chain joins TRBV9 and TRBJ2-2; 7 bases line up with TRBD1. The junction had 6 bases not matched to a gene; V was cut back by 0 bases and J by 7 bases. The CDR3 contains 15 residues. Germline CDR1 SGDLS, CDR2 YYNGEE. In DNA form, the CDR3 reads TGTGCCAGCAGCGTAGGACAGGGAGAGAACGGGGAGCTGTTTTTT. It encodes CASSVGQGENGELFF.

This clonotype showed up just a few times. V gene TRBV25-1 combines with J gene TRBJ2-5, with D unclear. The CDR3 extends over 11 amino acids. Trimming stripped 8 bases from V and 5 bases from J, with 9 bases between. The germline CDR1 and CDR2 sequences are MGHDK and SYGVNS. CDR3 sequence: CASGLLETQYF. The CDR3 DNA follows: TGTGCCAGCGGTCTATTGGAGACCCAGTACTTC. The full variable domain, rest sourced from reference TRBV25-1 and TRBJ2-5, is EADIYQTPRYLVIGTGKKITLECSQTMGHDKMYWYQQDPGMELHLIHYSYGVNSTEKGDLSSESTVSRIRTEHFPLTLESARPSHTSQYLCASGLLETQYFGPGTRLLVL.

This clonotype was picked up one time. This chain links TRBV4-3 with TRBJ2-3, with 7 bases lining up with TRBD1. V gave up 5 bases and J gave up 4 bases; unmatched junction bases: 9. This CDR3 comprises 15 residues. Germline V gene sequence: CDR1 LGHNA, CDR2 YSLEER. The CDR3 nucleotides read TGCGCCAGCAGCGAAACCAGGGGGTGGGCAGATACGCAGTATTTT. This sequence encodes CASSETRGWADTQYF.

This chain uses TRBV2 with TRBJ2-7, with D perhaps TRBD1 or TRBD2 (5 bases each). The CDR3 sequence is 16 residues long. Trimming shortened V by 3 bases and J by 4 bases, and 19 bases separated the two germline ends. Germline CDR1 reads SNHLY; CDR2 reads FYNNEI. As DNA, the CDR3 is TGTGCCAGCAGTGAGGATGAGGGGTTCTCCTTGTACGAGCAGTACGTC. It encodes CASSEDEGFSLYEQYV.

Only a few counts were recorded for this clonotype. The junction shows a germline mismatch at one end, possibly a read error. The chain has TRBV25-1 and TRBJ2-7, with D perhaps being TRBD1 or TRBD2 (5 bases each). Germline CDR1 and CDR2: MGHDK and SYGVNS. CDR3 length equals 11 residues. The CDR3 nucleotides are TGTGCCAGCAGTGTGGGACCGCGGTGGGACTTC. Its protein product is CASSVGPRWDF.

This clonotype has a handful of counts. J is TRBJ2-1 and V is TRBV7-3; TRBD2 aligns across 10 bases. Losses at the gene ends were 4 bases for V and 8 bases for J; bases not matched to a gene: 5. The CDR3 contains 14 residues. Germline CDR1 reads SGHTA; CDR2 reads FQGTGA. CDR3 sequence: CASSYSGGADEQFF. In nucleotides, the CDR3 is TGTGCCAGCAGCTACAGCGGGGGGGCAGATGAGCAGTTCTTC.

On this clonotype itself: At one boundary the junction diverges from the germline segment, which might be a read error. This rearrangement joins TRBV10-3 to TRBJ1-1, with TRBD1 as a possible D gene (6 bases). Per germline, CDR1 ENHRY and CDR2 SYGVKD. The CDR3 is 13 amino acids. The CDR3 DNA reads as TGTGCCTTCAGCAGGGGCTCGAACACTGAAGCTTTCTTT. This codes for CAFSRGSNTEAFF.

The V call is TRBV5-4, the J call TRBJ1-1; TRBD1 is a possible D gene (6 bases). Germline-derived CDR1 and CDR2 are SGHNT and YYREEE (reference sequence). The CDR3 has 17 residues. The V end lost 6 bases, the J end lost 0 bases, and 21 bases lay between the germline ends. CDR3 loop: CASNSQAGAWVNTEAFF. DNA for the CDR3: TGTGCCAGCAACTCCCAGGCAGGGGCGTGGGTGAACACTGAAGCTTTCTTT.

This clonotype was observed once. This chain joins TRBV28 and TRBJ2-7, with D uncertain. Germline V gene data show CDR1 as MDHEN and CDR2 as SYDVKM. The CDR3 extends over 14 amino acids. V lost 2 bases and J lost 4, with 12 bases in between. DNA of the CDR3: TGTGCCAGCAGTTTAAATATGGGGTCATACGAGCAGTACTTC. It translates to CASSLNMGSYEQYF.